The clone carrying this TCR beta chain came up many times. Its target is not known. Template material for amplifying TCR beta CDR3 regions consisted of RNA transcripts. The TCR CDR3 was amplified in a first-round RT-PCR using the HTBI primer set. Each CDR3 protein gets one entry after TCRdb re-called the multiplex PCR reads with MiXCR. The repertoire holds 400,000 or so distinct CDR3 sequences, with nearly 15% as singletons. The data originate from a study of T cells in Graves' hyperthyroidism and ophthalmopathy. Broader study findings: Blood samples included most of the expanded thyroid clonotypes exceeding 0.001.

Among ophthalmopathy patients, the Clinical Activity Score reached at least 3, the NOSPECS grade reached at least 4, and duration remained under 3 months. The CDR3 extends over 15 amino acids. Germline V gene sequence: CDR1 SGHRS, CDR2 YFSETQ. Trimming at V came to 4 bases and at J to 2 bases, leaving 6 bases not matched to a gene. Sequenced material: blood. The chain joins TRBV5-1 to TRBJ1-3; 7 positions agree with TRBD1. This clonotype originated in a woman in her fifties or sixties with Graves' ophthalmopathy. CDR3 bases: TGCGCCAGCAGCGTGGCCGGGACAGCTGGAAACACCATATATTTT. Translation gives CASSVAGTAGNTIYF.